The sample holds one count of the clone carrying this T cell receptor (beta chain). Deletions cut 4 bases from V and 9 bases from J, with 19 bases between. Looked up from germline, CDR1 is LNHDA and CDR2 is SQIVND (reference sequence). This CDR3 spans 15 amino acids. The sample belongs to a study of glioma-infiltrating T cells after dendritic cell vaccination. Noted time point: after dendritic cell vaccination, including at tumor progression/relapse. Using immunoSEQ multiplex PCR, the repertoire was profiled, and TCRdb retains in-frame clones only, with some absent. The data show about 94,000 clones, around 80% seen once.

The source of this sequence is a human donor with glioblastoma. The chain recombines TRBV19 with TRBJ2-1, with D possibly matching TRBD2 (5 bases). The sequencing used blood, collected after dendritic cell vaccination. The CDR3 nucleotides are TGTGCCAGTAGTAGCTCGGGGAGCGCCACAGCTGAGCAGTTCTTC. This translates into CASSSSGSATAEQFF.